The clone carrying this T cell receptor beta chain has a count of ten or more. Its antigen remains unidentified. These data are taken from a study of regulatory T cells in long-lasting Graves disease. For TCR beta, libraries came from iRepertoire HTBI primers and Arm-PCR of CDR3 regions. Each CDR3 protein is one row after TCRdb ran MiXCR on the multiplex PCR reads. The repertoire consists of 510,000 or so distinct CDR3 sequences, with around 13% occurring once and the leading ten covering about 8.3%. Regarding time point: newly diagnosed GD, antithyroid drugs for less than 3 months. After RNA was extracted from PBMCs, the TCR library was made from it. The CDR3 runs to 13 residues. V dropped 5 bases and J dropped 3; count of bases not matched to a gene: 3. The germline V gene has CDR1 SQVTM and CDR2 ANQGSEA. Notes on the study in general: Those with persistent Graves' had less TCR diversity than newly diagnosed patients.

The sample was also linked to a second study, of T cells in Graves' hyperthyroidism and ophthalmopathy. That study reports: Stable hyperthyroidism was told apart from ophthalmopathy by a model built on 13 V-J features.

The sequencing here drew on peripheral blood mononuclear cells (PBMCs), taken at new diagnosis, from a patient treated with antithyroid drugs. This rearrangement joins TRBV29-1 to TRBJ1-4, with TRBD1 matching over 7 bases. The clonotype was recovered from a woman younger than 45 with Graves disease. The CDR3 DNA reads TGCAGCGTTCAGGGGGATCCTAATGAAAAACTGTTTTTT. This gives the protein CSVQGDPNEKLFF.